This T cell receptor beta chain came from a study of OX40 agonist ivuxolimab in advanced cancers. Study-wide findings and caveats: Nonresponders, in some cases, also had low normalized T-cell clonal expansion.

On this clone itself: The antigen is not known.

Clones were read by immunoSEQ multiplex PCR, and TCRdb kept only the in-frame ones, dropping some. Among over 55,000 clones listed, approximately 89% were seen once. The CDR3 totals 13 residues. Germline V lookup: CDR1 LGHNA, CDR2 YNFKEQ. V dropped 1 base and J dropped 4 bases, with 7 bases sitting between them. The input for sequencing was CD4+ or CD8+ T cells sorted from blood, taken in a trial of the OX40 agonist ivuxolimab. The chain joins TRBV4-2 to TRBJ1-2, with D possibly matching TRBD1 (5 bases). The TCR originated in an adult with an advanced solid tumor such as melanoma, head and neck, liver or kidney cancer. CDR3 region: CASSQGDGYGYTF. Here the CDR3 DNA reads TGTGCCAGCAGCCAAGGGGACGGCTATGGCTACACCTTC.